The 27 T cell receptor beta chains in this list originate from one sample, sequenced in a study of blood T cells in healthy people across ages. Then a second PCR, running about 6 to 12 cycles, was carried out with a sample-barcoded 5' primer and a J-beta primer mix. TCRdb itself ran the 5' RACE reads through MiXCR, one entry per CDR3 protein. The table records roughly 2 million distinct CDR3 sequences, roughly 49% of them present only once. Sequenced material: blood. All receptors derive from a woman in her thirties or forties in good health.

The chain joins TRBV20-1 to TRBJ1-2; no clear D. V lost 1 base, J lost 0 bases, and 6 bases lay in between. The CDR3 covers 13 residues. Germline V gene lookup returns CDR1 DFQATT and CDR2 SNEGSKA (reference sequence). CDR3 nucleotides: TGCAGTGCTAGAGTCAGCACTAACTATGGCTACACCTTC. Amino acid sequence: CSARVSTNYGYTF.

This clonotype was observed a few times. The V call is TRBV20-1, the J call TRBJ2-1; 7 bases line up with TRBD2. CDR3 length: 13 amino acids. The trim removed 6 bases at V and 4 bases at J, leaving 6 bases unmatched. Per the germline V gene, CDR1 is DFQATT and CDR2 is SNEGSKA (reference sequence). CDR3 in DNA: TGCAGTGCCCCGGGACTACGGTACAATGAGCAGTTCTTC. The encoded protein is CSAPGLRYNEQFF.

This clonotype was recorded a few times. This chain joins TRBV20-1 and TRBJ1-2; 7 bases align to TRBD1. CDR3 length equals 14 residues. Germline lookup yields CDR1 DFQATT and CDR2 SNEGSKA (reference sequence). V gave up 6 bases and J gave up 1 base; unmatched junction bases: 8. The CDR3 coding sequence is TGCAGTGCCCCCGCAGGGGGTATTAACTATGGCTACACCTTC. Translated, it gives CSAPAGGINYGYTF.

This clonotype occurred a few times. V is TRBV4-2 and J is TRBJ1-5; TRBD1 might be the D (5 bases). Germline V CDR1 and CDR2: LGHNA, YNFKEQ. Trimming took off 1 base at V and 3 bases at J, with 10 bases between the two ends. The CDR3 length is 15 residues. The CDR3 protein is CASSQVVGPNQPQHF. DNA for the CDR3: TGTGCCAGCAGCCAAGTGGTGGGGCCCAATCAGCCCCAGCATTTT.

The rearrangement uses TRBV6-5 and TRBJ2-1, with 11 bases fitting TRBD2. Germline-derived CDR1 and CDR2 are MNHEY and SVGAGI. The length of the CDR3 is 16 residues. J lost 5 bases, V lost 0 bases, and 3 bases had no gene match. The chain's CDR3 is CASSYSPSGGNNEQFF. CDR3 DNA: TGTGCCAGCAGTTACTCGCCTAGCGGGGGGAACAATGAGCAGTTCTTC.

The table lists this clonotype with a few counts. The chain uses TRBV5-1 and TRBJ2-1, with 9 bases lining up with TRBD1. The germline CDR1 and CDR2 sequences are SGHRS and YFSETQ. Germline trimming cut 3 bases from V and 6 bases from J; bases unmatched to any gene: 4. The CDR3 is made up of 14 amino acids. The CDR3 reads CASSSGDRVNEQFF. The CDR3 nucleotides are TGCGCCAGCAGCTCCGGGGACAGGGTCAATGAGCAGTTCTTC.

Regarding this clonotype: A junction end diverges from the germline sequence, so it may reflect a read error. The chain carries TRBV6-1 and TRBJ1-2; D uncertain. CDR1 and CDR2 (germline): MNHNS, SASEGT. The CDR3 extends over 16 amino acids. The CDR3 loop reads CVSSEAQDAELWGYTF. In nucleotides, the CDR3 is TGTGTCAGCAGTGAAGCGCAAGATGCAGAGTTGTGGGGCTACACCTTC.

CDR3 in amino acids: CASSARQAGNTEAFF. In DNA, the CDR3 is TGTGCCAGCAGCGCCCGACAGGCGGGGAACACTGAAGCTTTCTTT. V and J are TRBV7-6 and TRBJ1-1; weak D call: TRBD1 (6 bases). Germline lookup yields CDR1 SGHVS and CDR2 FNYEAQ. This CDR3 region has 15 residues. V shed 5 bases and J shed 1 base, with 14 bases lying between them.

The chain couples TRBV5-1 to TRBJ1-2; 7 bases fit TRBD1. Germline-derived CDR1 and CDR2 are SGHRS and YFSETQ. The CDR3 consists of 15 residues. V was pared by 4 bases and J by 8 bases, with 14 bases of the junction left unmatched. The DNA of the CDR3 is TGCGCCAGCAGCCTGGAAGGGGGCGGCTCCGACGGCTACACCTTC. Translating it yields CASSLEGGGSDGYTF.

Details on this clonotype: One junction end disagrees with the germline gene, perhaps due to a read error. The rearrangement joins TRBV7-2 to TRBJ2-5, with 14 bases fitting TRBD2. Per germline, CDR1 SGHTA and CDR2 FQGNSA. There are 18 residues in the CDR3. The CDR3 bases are TGTGCCAGCGGCTTAGTTAGGGGACTAGCGGGGGCCCAAGAGACCCAGTACTTC. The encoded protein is CASGLVRGLAGAQETQYF.

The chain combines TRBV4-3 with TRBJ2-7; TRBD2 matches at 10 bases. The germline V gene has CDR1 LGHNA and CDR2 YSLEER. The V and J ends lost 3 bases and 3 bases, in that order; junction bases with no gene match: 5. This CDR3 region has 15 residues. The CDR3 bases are TGCGCCAGCAGCCAGGGGACTAGCGCGCGCTACGAGCAGTACTTC. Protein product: CASSQGTSARYEQYF.

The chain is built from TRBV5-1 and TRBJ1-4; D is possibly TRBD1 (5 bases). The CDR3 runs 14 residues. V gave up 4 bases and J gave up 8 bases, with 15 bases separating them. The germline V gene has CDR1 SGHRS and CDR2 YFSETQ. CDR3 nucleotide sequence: TGCGCCAGCAGCCAGGGACTACCCGGCGAAAAACTGTTTTTT. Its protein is CASSQGLPGEKLFF.

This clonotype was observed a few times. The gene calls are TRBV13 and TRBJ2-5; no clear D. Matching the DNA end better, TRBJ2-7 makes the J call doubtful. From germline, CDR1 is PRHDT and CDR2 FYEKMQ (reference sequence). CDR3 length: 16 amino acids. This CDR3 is CASSLGPVGIAYEQYF. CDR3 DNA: TGTGCCAGCAGCTTAGGACCCGTGGGAATAGCCTACGAGCAGTACTTC.

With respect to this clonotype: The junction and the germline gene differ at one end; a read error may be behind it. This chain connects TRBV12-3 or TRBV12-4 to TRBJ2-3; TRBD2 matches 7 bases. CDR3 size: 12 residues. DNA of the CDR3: TGTGCCAGCATGGGAGGGGCAGATGCGCAGTATTTT. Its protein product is CASMGGADAQYF.

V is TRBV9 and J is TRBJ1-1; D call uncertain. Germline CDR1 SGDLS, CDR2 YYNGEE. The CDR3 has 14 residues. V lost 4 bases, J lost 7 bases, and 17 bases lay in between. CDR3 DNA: TGTGCCAGCAGCCCCCTTTGGGAGATTCGTGAAGCTTTCTTT. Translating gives CASSPLWEIREAFF.

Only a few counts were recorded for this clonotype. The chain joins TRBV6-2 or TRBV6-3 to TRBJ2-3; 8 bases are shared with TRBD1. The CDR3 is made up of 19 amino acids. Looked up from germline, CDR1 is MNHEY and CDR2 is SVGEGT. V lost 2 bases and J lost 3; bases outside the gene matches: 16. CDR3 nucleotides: TGTGCCAGCAGTTACGGTGGAGGGTATGGGACAGGCCGGACAGATACGCAGTATTTT. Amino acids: CASSYGGGYGTGRTDTQYF.

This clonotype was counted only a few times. The CDR3 DNA reads TGTGCCAGCAGTTTCCCGGAGGGTGAGCAGTTCTTC. Translation gives CASSFPEGEQFF. This chain joins TRBV6-5 and TRBJ2-1; maybe TRBD2 (6 bases). The V end was cut by 4 bases, the J end by 9 bases, with 10 bases between. From germline, CDR1 is MNHEY and CDR2 SVGAGI. This CDR3 is built from 12 residues.

The CDR3 reads CSATPLWDTGEYEQYF. The DNA of the CDR3 is TGCAGTGCAACGCCTCTGTGGGACACGGGCGAGTACGAGCAGTACTTC. The J gene is TRBJ2-7, the V gene TRBV20-1; TRBD1 is a possible D gene (6 bases). The CDR3 is 16 amino acids. V lost 6 bases to trimming and J lost 4 bases, with 25 bases between them. In germline, CDR1 is DFQATT, CDR2 SNEGSKA (reference sequence).

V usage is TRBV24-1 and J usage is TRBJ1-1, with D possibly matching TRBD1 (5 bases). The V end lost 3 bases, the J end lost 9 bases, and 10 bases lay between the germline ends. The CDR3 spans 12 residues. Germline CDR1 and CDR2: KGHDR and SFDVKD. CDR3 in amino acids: CATSDGTLQAFF. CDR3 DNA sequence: TGTGCCACCAGTGATGGGACCTTACAAGCTTTCTTT.

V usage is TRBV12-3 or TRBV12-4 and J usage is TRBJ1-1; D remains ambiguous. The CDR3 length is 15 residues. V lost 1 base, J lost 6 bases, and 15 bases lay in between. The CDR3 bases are TGTGCCAGCAGTTTAGGGCGAGCAGGTAACGCTGAAGCTTTCTTT. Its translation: CASSLGRAGNAEAFF.

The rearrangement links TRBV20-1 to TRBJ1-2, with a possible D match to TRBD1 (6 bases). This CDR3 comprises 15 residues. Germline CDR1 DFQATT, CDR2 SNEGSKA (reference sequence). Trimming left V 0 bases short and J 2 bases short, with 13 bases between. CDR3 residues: CSARDTTGPNYGYTF. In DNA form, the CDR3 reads TGCAGTGCTAGAGACACTACAGGGCCAAACTATGGCTACACCTTC.

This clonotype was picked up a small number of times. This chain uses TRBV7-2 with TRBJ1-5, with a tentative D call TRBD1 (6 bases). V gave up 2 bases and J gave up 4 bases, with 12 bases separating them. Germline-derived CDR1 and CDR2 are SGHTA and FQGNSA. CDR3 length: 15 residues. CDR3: CASSLLQGLNQPQHF. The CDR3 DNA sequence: TGTGCCAGCAGCTTACTACAGGGCCTAAATCAGCCCCAGCATTTT.

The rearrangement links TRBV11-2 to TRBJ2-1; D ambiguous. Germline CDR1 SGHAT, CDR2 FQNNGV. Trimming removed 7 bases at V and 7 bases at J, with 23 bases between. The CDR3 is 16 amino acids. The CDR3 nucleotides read TGTGCCAGCACCCGAGACCCGGCTCAGCTGGGAAATGAGCAGTTCTTC. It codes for CASTRDPAQLGNEQFF.

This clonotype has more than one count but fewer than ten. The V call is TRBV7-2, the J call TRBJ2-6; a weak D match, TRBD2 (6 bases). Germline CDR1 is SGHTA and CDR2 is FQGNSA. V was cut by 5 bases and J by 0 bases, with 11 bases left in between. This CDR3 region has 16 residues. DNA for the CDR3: TGTGCCAGCAGCGTGACGCGGGGCTCTGGGGCCAACGTCCTGACTTTC. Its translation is CASSVTRGSGANVLTF.

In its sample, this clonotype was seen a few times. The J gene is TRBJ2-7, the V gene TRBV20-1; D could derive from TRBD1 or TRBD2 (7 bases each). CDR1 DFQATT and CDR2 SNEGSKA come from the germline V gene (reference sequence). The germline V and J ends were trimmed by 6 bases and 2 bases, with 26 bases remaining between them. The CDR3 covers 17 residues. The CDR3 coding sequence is TGCAGTGCCTTTAACCCCTTTGAGGGGGCGGGGGCCTACGAGCAGTACTTC. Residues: CSAFNPFEGAGAYEQYF.

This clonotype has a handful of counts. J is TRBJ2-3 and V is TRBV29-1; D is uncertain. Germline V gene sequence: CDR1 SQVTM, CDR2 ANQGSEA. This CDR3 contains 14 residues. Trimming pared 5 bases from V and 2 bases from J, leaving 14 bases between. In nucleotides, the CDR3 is TGCAGCGTTCACGGCACAGTGAACACAGATACGCAGTATTTT. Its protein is CSVHGTVNTDTQYF.

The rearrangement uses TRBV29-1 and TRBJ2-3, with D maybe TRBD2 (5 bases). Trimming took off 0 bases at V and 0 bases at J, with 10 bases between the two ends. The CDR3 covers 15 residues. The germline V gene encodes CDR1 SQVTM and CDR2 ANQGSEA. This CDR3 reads CSVEEWGASTDTQYF. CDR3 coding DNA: TGCAGCGTTGAAGAGTGGGGAGCTAGCACAGATACGCAGTATTTT.